This T cell receptor (beta chain) was sequenced for a study of molecular identifiers for immune sequencing clone quantification. Study-level information: For replicates, RNA isolated from about 19,000 or 110,000 naive CD8 cells was divided into five portions, of which four were sequenced.

Germline CDR1 and CDR2: MNHEY and SMNVEV (reference sequence). The germline V and J ends were trimmed by 1 base and 7 bases, with 12 bases remaining between them. The CDR3 extends over 14 amino acids. This clonotype was counted at least ten times. Its target is unknown. Findings of the study overall: Among roughly 910,000 naive cells, spiked Jurkat TCR RNA from a single cell was reportedly detectable.

Sorted cells numbering about 19,000 to 1,000,000, with 10%, 30% or 50% RNA, yielded the naive CD8 libraries. The authors sorted naive CD8 T cells as CD8+CD4-CCR7+CD45RA+. TCRdb recomputed calls from the PCR reads with MiXCR, one row per CDR3 protein. The table lists approximately 320,000 distinct CDR3 sequences, roughly 24% of them singletons. Sequencing was done on a sample of naive CD8+ T cells from blood, with Jurkat cell RNA spiked in. Subset defined: FACS-sorted CD8+CD4-CCR7+CD45RA+ naive T cells. J is TRBJ2-3 and V is TRBV27; D may correspond to TRBD1 or TRBD2 (6 bases each). This receptor was obtained from a human donor in good health. Some libraries in this study had Jurkat cell RNA spiked in. The CDR3 DNA reads as TGTGCCAGCAGTTTATTTGGGGGGCGGTATACGCAGTATTTT. Its protein product is CASSLFGGRYTQYF.